The following is a T cell receptor beta chain sequence with its context. The data stem from a study of technical replicates of blood from a few donors. V shed 4 bases and J 7 bases; nucleotides not matched to a gene: 1. Germline V gene lookup returns CDR1 LNHDA and CDR2 SQIVND (reference sequence). The CDR3 contains 12 residues. The assay was immunoSEQ multiplex PCR, and TCRdb's table has in-frame clones only and misses some. The sample consists of some 89,000 clones, approximately 94% of them appearing once. The source material was T cells isolated from PBMCs. The receptor was isolated from a human donor in good health. The V gene is TRBV19, the J gene TRBJ2-1; 7 bases are a match to TRBD2. CDR3 sequence: CASSTAGNEQFF. The DNA for the CDR3 is TGTGCCAGTAGTACAGCGGGAAATGAGCAGTTCTTC. Combining the CDR3 with reference TRBV19 and TRBJ2-1 gives the whole variable domain DGGITQSPKYLFRKEGQNVTLSCEQNLNHDAMYWYRQDPGQGLRLIYYSQIVNDFQKGDIAEGYSVSREKKESFPLTVTSAQKNPTAFYLCASSTAGNEQFFGPGTRLTVL.